The 2 T cell receptor beta chains listed next were all sequenced from one sample in a study of blood T cell repertoires in COVID-19. Assay: immunoSEQ multiplex PCR; the TCRdb copy retains only in-frame clones and omits some. Found here are 250,000 to 300,000 clones, 75% to 90% of them singletons; the top ten hold about 12%. The sample was peripheral blood. The receptors originated from a woman between 65 and 79 years old with COVID-19, enrolled during active disease.

This chain connects TRBV4-1 to TRBJ1-4, with D perhaps TRBD1 (6 bases). CDR3 length: 14 residues. Trimming shortened V by 7 bases and J by 0 bases, and 9 bases separated the two germline ends. The germline V gene has CDR1 MGHRA and CDR2 YSYEKL. CDR3: CASKRTATNEKLFF. CDR3 sequence (DNA): TGCGCCAGCAAGAGGACAGCAACTAATGAAAAACTGTTTTTT.

The V call is TRBV30, the J call TRBJ1-1; TRBD1 agrees at 9 bases. CDR1 and CDR2 (germline): GTSNPN, SVGIG (reference sequence). J gave up 6 bases and V 2 bases, and 10 bases lay outside the gene matches. CDR3 length: 15 residues. CDR3 DNA: TGTGCCTGGAGTAGGACTGGACAGGGGTCACCTGAAGCTTTCTTT. Residues: CAWSRTGQGSPEAFF. The full variable domain, with the rest looked up from reference TRBV30 and TRBJ1-1, is SQTIHQWPATLVQPVGSPLSLECTVEGTSNPNLYWYRQAAGRGLQLLFYSVGIGQISSEVPQNLSASRPQDRQFILSSKKLLLSDSGFYLCAWSRTGQGSPEAFFGQGTRLTVV.